This TCR beta chain stems from a study of regulatory T cells in long-lasting Graves disease. The time point: newly diagnosed GD, antithyroid drugs for less than 3 months. Scientists built the TCR library using RNA that was extracted from PBMCs. Through Arm-PCR of CDR3 regions and iRepertoire HTBI primers, TCR beta libraries were built. Each CDR3 protein gets one entry after TCRdb re-called the multiplex PCR reads with MiXCR. The sample contains 200,000 to 250,000 distinct CDR3 sequences, around 20% of which appear only once. This clonotype was detected ten times or more. This CDR3 comprises 15 residues. V was trimmed by 5 bases and J by 2 bases, leaving 14 bases between them. CDR1 SNHLY and CDR2 FYNNEI come from the germline V gene.

V usage is TRBV2 and J usage is TRBJ2-3; D perhaps matches TRBD2 (6 bases). The sequence derives from a female donor with Graves disease. Source: peripheral blood mononuclear cells (PBMCs), taken at new diagnosis, from a patient treated with antithyroid drugs. The CDR3 sequence is CASSPSRGSTDTQYF. CDR3 DNA: TGTGCCAGCAGTCCAAGTCGGGGGTCCACAGATACGCAGTATTTT. Variable domain in full (rest from reference TRBV2 and TRBJ2-3): EPEVTQTPSHQVTQMGQEVILRCVPISNHLYFYWYRQILGQKVEFLVSFYNNEISEKSEIFDDQFSVERPDGSNFTLKIRSTKLEDSAMYFCASSPSRGSTDTQYFGPGTRLTVL.